These T cell receptor beta chains were read from a single sample in a study of cytomegalovirus exposure and HLA in healthy donors. This table comes from immunoSEQ multiplex PCR, and its TCRdb copy is limited to in-frame clones, with some not included. The data contain under 200,000 clones, 87% of them singletons. The sequenced sample consisted of PBMCs. All receptors come from a boy aged 2-9 years in good health and CMV-seronegative. The CDR3 runs from the conserved cysteine through the conserved F or W. The D gene is left open where the match is weak. Where a row states a size, it is once, few, many or the class of an expanded clone; other rows omit it.

d_call clone_size j_call v_call cdr3_aa cdr3_nt
. . TRBJ2-1 TRBV7-9 CASSPGGVNEQFF TGTGCCAGCAGCCCCGGGGGAGTTAATGAGCAGTTCTTC
TRBD2 . TRBJ2-1 TRBV5-6 CASSSRLAGAVFNEQFF TGTGCCAGCAGCAGCCGACTAGCGGGGGCAGTCTTCAATGAGCAGTTCTTC
. . TRBJ2-7 TRBV5-6 CASSLGQSYEQYF TGTGCCAGCAGCTTGGGTCAGTCCTACGAGCAGTACTTC
TRBD2 . TRBJ2-7 TRBV5-1 CASSLVPGTSGTFAYEQYF TGCGCCAGCAGCTTGGTACCCGGGACTAGCGGGACCTTCGCCTACGAGCAGTACTTC
TRBD1 . TRBJ2-7 TRBV6-1 CALKLWDSSSYEQYF TGTGCCCTCAAGCTGTGGGACAGCAGCTCCTACGAGCAGTACTTC
. . TRBJ1-1 TRBV29-1 CSVEARTEAFF TGCAGCGTTGAGGCCCGAACTGAAGCTTTCTTT
. . TRBJ2-7 TRBV28 CASSLPYGKGINEQYF TGTGCCAGCAGCCTCCCTTATGGGAAGGGGATTAACGAGCAGTACTTC
TRBD2 . TRBJ2-2 TRBV28 CASSLGLAAGELFF TGTGCCAGCAGTTTGGGACTAGCTGCCGGGGAGCTGTTTTTT
. . TRBJ1-5 TRBV27 CASSLHYNSNQPQHF TGTGCCAGCAGTTTACACTATAATAGCAATCAGCCCCAGCATTTT
. . TRBJ1-5 TRBV7-9 CASSLVSRGMFNQPQHF TGTGCCAGCAGCTTAGTAAGCAGGGGAATGTTTAACCAGCCCCAGCATTTT
TRBD1 . TRBJ1-6 TRBV27 CASSPHSIPGQGGSPLHF TGTGCCAGCAGTCCTCACTCTATTCCGGGACAGGGAGGTTCACCCCTCCACTTT
. . TRBJ1-2 TRBV15 CATSRDRGVQNYGYTF TGTGCCACCAGCAGAGATCGGGGGGTCCAGAACTATGGCTACACCTTC
TRBD1 . TRBJ1-6 TRBV6-5 CASSYRPGQGNSPLHF TGTGCCAGCAGTTATCGCCCCGGACAGGGCAACTCACCCCTCCACTTT
TRBD1 . TRBJ1-1 TRBV30 CAWSVGRTGNTEAFF TGTGCCTGGAGTGTCGGACGGACAGGGAACACTGAAGCTTTCTTT
TRBD2 . TRBJ2-7 TRBV7-3 CASSSSGRTREQYF TGTGCCAGCAGCTCTAGCGGGAGGACTCGGGAGCAGTACTTC
. . TRBJ2-7 TRBV19 CASSIMSVGGTYEQYF TGTGCCAGTAGTATCATGTCAGTGGGGGGAACCTACGAGCAGTACTTC
. . TRBJ2-6 TRBV27 CASSTSSGANVLTF TGTGCCAGCAGCACGAGCTCTGGGGCCAACGTCCTGACTTTC
TRBD2 . TRBJ2-3 TRBV9 CASSGHAGSGGSDTQYF TGTGCCAGCAGCGGCCACGCGGGGTCCGGGGGGTCAGATACGCAGTATTTT
. few TRBJ1-5 TRBV16 CASSQSDSYSNQPQHF TGTGCCAGCAGCCAATCGGACAGTTATAGCAATCAGCCCCAGCATTTT
. . TRBJ2-7 TRBV27 CASTPASVSSYEQYF TGTGCCAGCACTCCCGCTAGCGTAAGCTCCTACGAGCAGTACTTC
TRBD1 . TRBJ2-7 TRBV27 CASSTYRTGKGNSYEQYF TGTGCCAGCAGTACATACAGGACAGGGAAAGGGAACTCCTACGAGCAGTACTTC
. . TRBJ2-7 TRBV7-2 CASSSRVSSYEQYF TGTGCCAGCAGCTCCAGGGTAAGCTCCTACGAGCAGTACTTC
. . TRBJ1-5 TRBV6-5 CASERQDNQPQHF TGTGCCAGCGAAAGACAGGACAATCAGCCCCAGCATTTT
TRBD2 . TRBJ2-5 TRBV28 CASSALSGGGETQYF TGTGCCAGCAGTGCCCTTAGCGGGGGGGGAGAGACCCAGTACTTC
TRBD1 once TRBJ1-2 TRBV5-1 CASSWDRHYGYTF TGCGCCAGCAGCTGGGACAGGCACTATGGCTACACCTTC
TRBD1 . TRBJ1-6 TRBV19 CASTPFGGGRWNSPLHF TGTGCCAGTACCCCTTTCGGAGGGGGCCGGTGGAATTCACCCCTCCACTTT
TRBD2 . TRBJ2-5 TRBV5-4 CASSRTSGGAPQETQYF TGTGCCAGCAGCAGAACTAGCGGGGGGGCCCCCCAAGAGACCCAGTACTTC
TRBD2 few TRBJ2-7 TRBV30 CAWSEGLAGEQYF TGTGCCTGGAGTGAAGGACTAGCTGGCGAGCAGTACTTC
TRBD1 . TRBJ1-6 TRBV28 CASSLGQTNSPLHF TGTGCCAGCAGTTTGGGACAGACTAATTCACCCCTCCACTTT
TRBD2 . TRBJ2-1 TRBV5-1 CASSLPPSGLQNEQFF TGCGCCAGCAGCTTGCCCCCTAGCGGGCTCCAGAATGAGCAGTTCTTC
TRBD1 . TRBJ1-1 TRBV19 CASSLTGYTEAFF TGTGCCAGTAGCCTGACAGGGTACACTGAAGCTTTCTTT
. . TRBJ2-7 TRBV7-9 CSSSPLTYEQYF TGTTCCAGCAGCCCCCTAACCTACGAGCAGTACTTC
TRBD2 . TRBJ2-3 TRBV11-2 CASPGLAGSDTQYF TGTGCCAGTCCGGGACTAGCGGGGTCAGATACGCAGTATTTT
. . TRBJ1-6 TRBV15 CATCMGPNSPLHF TGTGCCACCTGTATGGGGCCCAATTCACCCCTCCACTTT
. . TRBJ1-6 TRBV30 CAWSSLSMDSPLHF TGTGCCTGGAGTTCTCTATCTATGGATTCACCCCTCCACTTT
TRBD1 once TRBJ2-1 TRBV5-4 CASSPQDRVDNEQFF TGTGCCAGCAGTCCACAGGACAGGGTGGACAATGAGCAGTTCTTC
. once TRBJ1-2 TRBV15 CATSRELNYGYTF TGTGCCACCAGCAGAGAACTGAACTATGGCTACACCTTC
TRBD1 . TRBJ1-6 TRBV5-4 CASSERQGSYNSPLHF TGTGCCAGCAGCGAGCGACAGGGCTCCTATAATTCACCCCTCCACTTT
. few TRBJ1-5 TRBV2 CASSEKRSNQPQHF TGTGCCAGCAGTGAAAAGAGGAGCAATCAGCCCCAGCATTTT
. . TRBJ1-4 TRBV7-8 CASSLGVGGFEKLFF TGTGCCAGCAGCTTAGGGGTAGGGGGATTTGAAAAACTGTTTTTT
. . TRBJ1-1 TRBV5-6 CASSLTRSGVTEAFF TGTGCCAGCAGCTTGACGAGGTCAGGGGTGACTGAAGCTTTCTTT
. . TRBJ2-3 TRBV4-1 CASSRNIRGLGTDTQYF TGCGCCAGCAGCCGTAATATAAGGGGATTAGGGACAGATACGCAGTATTTT
. . TRBJ2-5 TRBV11-3 CASSLGGAETQYF TGTGCCAGCAGCTTAGGAGGAGCGGAGACCCAGTACTTC
. . TRBJ2-1 TRBV2 CASSSIAASSYNEQFF TGTGCCAGCAGTTCGATAGCGGCAAGCTCCTACAATGAGCAGTTCTTC
TRBD2 . TRBJ2-7 TRBV27 CASTDKGLAGEQYF TGTGCCAGCACCGATAAGGGACTAGCGGGGGAGCAGTACTTC
TRBD2 . TRBJ2-1 TRBV7-9 CASSPLGGSLNEQFF TGTGCCAGCAGCCCGCTCGGGGGGAGTTTGAATGAGCAGTTCTTC
TRBD1 . TRBJ2-7 TRBV5-1 CASSSGIQGIGHEQYF TGCGCCAGCAGCTCCGGAATACAGGGGATCGGCCACGAGCAGTACTTC
. . TRBJ2-3 TRBV1 CTSSQATGKSTDTQYF TGCACCAGCAGCCAAGCCACAGGGAAAAGCACAGATACGCAGTATTTT
TRBD1 . TRBJ1-4 TRBV5-1 CASSGGTVNEKLFF TGCGCCAGCAGCGGAGGGACAGTAAATGAAAAACTGTTTTTT
. . TRBJ2-3 TRBV4-1 CASSQVVGVGADTQYF TGCGCCAGCAGCCAAGTTGTGGGAGTCGGGGCAGATACGCAGTATTTT
. . TRBJ2-7 TRBV28 CASSLFPQGRYEQYF TGTGCCAGCAGTTTGTTCCCGCAGGGGCGCTACGAGCAGTACTTC
. . TRBJ2-1 TRBV29-1 CSAVHRDKYNEQFF TGCAGCGCCGTACACCGGGACAAGTACAATGAGCAGTTCTTC